This T cell receptor (beta chain) is drawn from a study of response to subunit inactivated influenza vaccine. One entry per CDR3 protein results from TCRdb running MiXCR on the RT-PCR reads. This table holds about 520,000 distinct CDR3 sequences, under 8.5% found once. Regarding this clonotype: Its specificity is not known.

Study outcomes and limitations: The authors put forward the suggestion that each seasonal influenza vaccination may bring in only a limited number of new T cells.

The material was PBMCs from blood, obtained roughly 24 months after vaccination. This receptor was taken from a man between 50 and 69 years old who received an inactivated influenza vaccine.

The CDR3 sequence: CASTEGWEQFF. The CDR3 nucleotides read TGTGCCAGCACCGAAGGGTGGGAGCAGTTCTTC. V gene TRBV2 combines with J gene TRBJ2-1; D gene ambiguous. The length of the CDR3 is 11 residues. Per the germline V gene, CDR1 is SNHLY and CDR2 is FYNNEI. Trimming took off 7 bases at V and 10 bases at J, with 11 bases between the two ends.